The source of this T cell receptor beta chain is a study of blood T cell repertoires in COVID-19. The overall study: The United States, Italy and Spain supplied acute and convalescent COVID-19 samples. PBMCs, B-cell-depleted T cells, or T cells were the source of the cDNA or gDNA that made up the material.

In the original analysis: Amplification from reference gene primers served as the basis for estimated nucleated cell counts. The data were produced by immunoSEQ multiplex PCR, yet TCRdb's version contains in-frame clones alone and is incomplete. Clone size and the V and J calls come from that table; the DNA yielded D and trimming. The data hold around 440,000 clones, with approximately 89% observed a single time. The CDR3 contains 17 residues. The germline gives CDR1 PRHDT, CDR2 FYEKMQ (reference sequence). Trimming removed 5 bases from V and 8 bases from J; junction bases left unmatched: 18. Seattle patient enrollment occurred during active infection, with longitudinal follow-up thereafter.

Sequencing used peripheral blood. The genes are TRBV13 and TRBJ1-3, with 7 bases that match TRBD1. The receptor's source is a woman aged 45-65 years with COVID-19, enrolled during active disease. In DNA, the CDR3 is TGTGCCAGCAGCCCTCGGACAGGACCAGTTGACAGACACACCATATATTTT. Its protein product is CASSPRTGPVDRHTIYF.